These 15 T cell receptor beta chains were sequenced from one sample in a study of T cell changes during pregnancy in multiple sclerosis. Some clones are missing from TCRdb's copy, which holds only in-frame ones; the method was immunoSEQ multiplex PCR. The sample includes tens of thousands of clones, 85% to 90% seen only once; the top ten take over 4%. Sequencing used peripheral blood from another person, used as feeder cells. The receptors stem from a human donor whose cells served as feeder cells for cultures in a pregnancy study.

The V and J genes are TRBV7-9 and TRBJ2-7; D ambiguous. Germline assignment: CDR1 SEHNR and CDR2 FQNEAQ (reference sequence). The CDR3 runs 13 residues. Trimming removed 5 bases from V and 0 bases from J, with 8 bases in between. The CDR3 here is CASSPLGSYEQYF. The CDR3 DNA follows: TGTGCCAGCAGCCCCTTGGGCTCCTACGAGCAGTACTTC. Full variable domain (remainder filled in from reference TRBV7-9 and TRBJ2-7): DTGVSQNPRHKITKRGQNVTFRCDPISEHNRLYWYRQTLGQGPEFLTYFQNEAQLEKSRLLSDRFSAERPKGSFSTLEIQRTEQGDSAMYLCASSPLGSYEQYFGPGTRLTVT.

The V and J genes are TRBV4-2 and TRBJ2-7; possible D gene TRBD2, 5 bases. Germline CDR1 is LGHNA and CDR2 is YNFKEQ. The CDR3 spans 15 residues. Trimming removed 1 base from V and 2 bases from J, with 12 bases in between. This CDR3 is CASSQGRADPYEQYF. CDR3 nucleotides: TGTGCCAGCAGCCAAGGAAGAGCGGACCCCTACGAGCAGTACTTC.

The chain couples TRBV6-5 to TRBJ1-5; D might be TRBD1 (5 bases). CDR3 length: 11 residues. V lost 9 bases and J lost 2, with 5 bases in between. The V gene's germline CDR1 is MNHEY and CDR2 SVGAGI. The CDR3 loop reads CARTGNQPQHF. The CDR3 bases are TGTGCCAGGACAGGCAATCAGCCCCAGCATTTT.

The chain joins TRBV27 to TRBJ2-1; the match to TRBD2 covers 10 bases. The CDR3 spans 15 residues. Germline CDR1 MNHEY, CDR2 SMNVEV (reference sequence). Trimming took 6 bases from V and 8 from J; bases not matched to a gene: 10. This CDR3 is CASSTLAGYKDEQFF. CDR3 bases: TGTGCCAGCAGCACACTAGCGGGGTATAAGGATGAGCAGTTCTTC.

The CDR3 region is CAWRQDNYGYTF. For the CDR3, the DNA is TGTGCCTGGAGACAGGACAACTATGGCTACACCTTC. The chain couples TRBV30 to TRBJ1-2; a weak D match, TRBD1 (5 bases). CDR1 and CDR2 (germline): GTSNPN, SVGIG (reference sequence). The CDR3 is 12 amino acids. Trimming removed 3 bases at V and 2 bases at J, with 7 bases between.

The chain is built from TRBV7-3 and TRBJ1-5, with D unresolved. V was cut by 2 bases and J by 2 bases, with 10 bases left in between. This CDR3 region has 15 residues. Germline V CDR1 and CDR2: SGHTA, FQGTGA. The CDR3 reads CASSLDGSGNQPQHF. The CDR3, as DNA: TGTGCCAGCAGCTTAGATGGGTCGGGCAATCAGCCCCAGCATTTT.

The rearrangement links TRBV25-1 to TRBJ2-7; D may be TRBD2 (6 bases). The V and J ends lost 1 base and 3 bases respectively, with 13 bases between them. The CDR3 loop spans 15 amino acids. The germline V gene has CDR1 MGHDK and CDR2 SYGVNS. The CDR3 reads CASSESSGLIYEQYF. The CDR3 DNA reads as TGTGCCAGCAGTGAATCTTCGGGACTTATCTACGAGCAGTACTTC.

The chain joins TRBV30 to TRBJ1-5; 7 bases are shared with TRBD1. The CDR3 spans 16 residues. Germline V gene lookup returns CDR1 GTSNPN and CDR2 SVGIG (reference sequence). J was trimmed by 0 bases and V by 3 bases; bases with no gene match: 8. The CDR3 reads CAWRLAGGYSNQPQHF. The CDR3, as DNA: TGTGCCTGGAGACTGGCAGGGGGATATAGCAATCAGCCCCAGCATTTT.

The J gene is TRBJ2-7, the V gene TRBV4-2, with TRBD2 matching over 11 bases. The CDR3 extends over 16 amino acids. V dropped 4 bases and J dropped 2; count of bases not matched to a gene: 7. CDR1 is LGHNA, CDR2 YNFKEQ, per germline. The CDR3 DNA is TGTGCCAGCAGCCCACTAGCGGGAGCCAACCCCTACGAGCAGTACTTC. Translation: CASSPLAGANPYEQYF.

This clone was detected a few times. V usage is TRBV29-1 and J usage is TRBJ2-1, with 7 bases that match TRBD2. The length of the CDR3 is 15 residues. Trimming cost V 5 bases and J 2 bases; bases outside gene matches: 9. CDR1 is SQVTM and CDR2 is ANQGSEA in the germline V gene. This CDR3 is CSVTEREFAYNEQFF. The CDR3 DNA sequence: TGCAGCGTTACAGAGCGGGAATTTGCCTACAATGAGCAGTTCTTC.

This chain links TRBV19 with TRBJ1-5, with TRBD1 as a possible D gene (5 bases). This CDR3 has 15 amino acids. With 6 bases removed from V and 1 base from J, the gap between germline ends came to 13 bases. Looked up from germline, CDR1 is LNHDA and CDR2 is SQIVND (reference sequence). CDR3 in amino acids: CASRQTGGSNQPQHF. CDR3 DNA: TGTGCCAGTAGGCAGACGGGGGGGAGCAATCAGCCCCAGCATTTT.

The rearrangement joins TRBV6-1 to TRBJ2-7, with 9 bases lining up with TRBD2. Germline lookup yields CDR1 MNHNS and CDR2 SASEGT. Trimming cost V 0 bases and J 0 bases; bases outside gene matches: 0. This CDR3 comprises 15 residues. The CDR3 reads CASSEASGSSYEQYF. In DNA, the CDR3 is TGTGCCAGCAGTGAAGCTAGCGGGAGCTCCTACGAGCAGTACTTC.

The chain uses TRBV7-8 and TRBJ1-3; D is uncertain. The germline gives CDR1 SGHVS, CDR2 FQNEAQ. Between the trimmed V and J ends, which lost 1 base and 0 bases, there was a span of 7 bases. This CDR3 has 15 residues. The CDR3 loop is CASSLGRFSGNTIYF. The CDR3 region has the DNA TGTGCCAGCAGCTTAGGGCGGTTCTCTGGAAACACCATATATTTT.

V and J are TRBV5-1 and TRBJ2-5, with 10 bases aligning to TRBD1. CDR3 length equals 15 residues. Trimming took 4 bases from V and 1 from J; bases not matched to a gene: 4. Germline V gene sequence: CDR1 SGHRS, CDR2 YFSETQ. The CDR3 spells CASSTGQGLQETQYF. The CDR3 region has the DNA TGCGCCAGCAGCACGGGACAGGGGCTCCAAGAGACCCAGTACTTC.

This chain links TRBV5-3 with TRBJ2-5; the D is unclear. TRBV5-3 is an ORF, and what it does is uncertain. The V end was cut by 0 bases, the J end by 5 bases, with 2 bases between. CDR3 size: 11 residues. CDR3 DNA sequence: TGTGCCAGAAGCTTGGGTGAGACCCAGTACTTC. This gives the protein CARSLGETQYF.